This TCR beta chain was recorded in a study of blood T cell repertoires in COVID-19 (TCRdb year 2020). Describing the broader study: Samples covering the acute and convalescent phases of COVID-19 were provided by collaborators in the United States, Italy and Spain. The prospective study material was composed of cDNA or gDNA derived from T cells, B-cell-depleted T cells, or PBMCs. The dataset comprised deeply sampled blood TCRbeta repertoires from subjects exposed to, actively infected with, or recovered from COVID-19. The repertoires were made available in a free public database intended to serve as a resource for research on the immune response to SARS-CoV-2. The samples were drawn from two sources: the first 160 participants of the ongoing ImmuneRACE study, and 950 to 1,500 subjects contributed by 6 global collaborators. A de-identified subject ID, COVID-19 status, age in years and sex were almost always included in the sample metadata. Where HLA class I and class II types were available, the types were taken from metadata supplied by the sample provider, not from assay-based typing. The paper as a whole reports these results and caveats: How much clinical and demographic metadata was included differed by source and by participant, and the metadata was provided uncurated.

About this clone itself: This clone's antigen is unknown. Base quality data are lacking; no much larger clone is found one base away.

Whole blood was collected in K2EDTA tubes by collaborating institutions according to the institutions' own protocols. For TCRbeta analysis, collaborator samples were shipped as frozen whole blood, as isolated PBMCs, or as DNA extracted from either sample type. The germline V gene (reference sequence) gives CDR1 as LNHNV and CDR2 as YYDKDF. V loses 0 bases of germline sequence and J loses 4 bases, and the interval between the two ends is 15 bases. Measured from the cysteine to the phenylalanine, the CDR3 is 16 residues long. Kept here is only the CDR3 DNA, which spans 48 bases and is read in frame from base 1. TCRbeta CDR3 regions were amplified from genomic DNA by means of the immunoSEQ Assay, a bias-controlled multiplex PCR. The study's processing was this. Within the assay, amplification of reference gene primers was used to estimate how many nucleated cells each sample contained. Sequence reads were collapsed and filtered to measure the absolute abundance of every unique TCRbeta CDR3 rearrangement. For each sample, productive Simpson clonality was calculated as the square root of Simpson's diversity index over productive rearrangements. The table was pulled from immuneACCESS by TCRdb, which kept in-frame rearrangements only. Such tables lose some clones; where checked, under half of the loss comes from unresolved V genes, and the rest has no known cause. V and J calls plus clone size are reproduced from that table; the DNA served to infer D and trimming. The sample yields 180,000 or so clones; about 80% were counted once. The ten most abundant clones make up over 7.5% of the sample.

This TCR was sampled from a woman aged 70-85 years with acute or convalescent COVID-19. Sample: peripheral blood. The sequence joins TRBV15 to TRBJ1-2; no D gene can be assigned with confidence. Here is the DNA: TGTGCCACCAGCAGAGATGGAGGCAGCCACTTCTATGGCTACACCTTC. Translated, it gives CATSRDGGSHFYGYTF.